The entry below gives a single TCR beta chain sequence along with its context. Deletions cut 0 bases from V and 8 bases from J, with 4 bases between. Germline CDR1 is LNHDA and CDR2 is SQIVND (reference sequence). This CDR3 is 12 amino acids long. This sample was taken from a study of graft-versus-host responses after intestinal transplantation. Clones were sequenced by immunoSEQ multiplex PCR, and TCRdb holds only the in-frame ones, with some missing. The data contain approximately 12,000 clones, roughly 84% of them singletons. The chain combines TRBV19 with TRBJ1-4; unclear D gene. Here the sequenced sample was PBMCs, taken approximately 320 days after intestinal transplant. This TCR derives from a human patient who received an intestinal transplant, so some T cells may come from the graft donor. In DNA, the CDR3 is TGTGCCAGTAGTATAGAGGGAGAAAAACTGTTTTTT. Protein product: CASSIEGEKLFF.